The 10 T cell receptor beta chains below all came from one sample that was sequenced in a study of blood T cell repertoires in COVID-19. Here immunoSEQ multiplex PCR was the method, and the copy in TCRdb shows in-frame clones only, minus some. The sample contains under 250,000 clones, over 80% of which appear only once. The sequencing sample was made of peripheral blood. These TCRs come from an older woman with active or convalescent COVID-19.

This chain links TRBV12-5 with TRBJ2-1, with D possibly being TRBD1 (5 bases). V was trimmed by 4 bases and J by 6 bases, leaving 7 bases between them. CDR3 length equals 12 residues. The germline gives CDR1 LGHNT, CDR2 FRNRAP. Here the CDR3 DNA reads TGTGCTAGTGGTTACAGGCGCAATGAGCAGTTCTTC. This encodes CASGYRRNEQFF.

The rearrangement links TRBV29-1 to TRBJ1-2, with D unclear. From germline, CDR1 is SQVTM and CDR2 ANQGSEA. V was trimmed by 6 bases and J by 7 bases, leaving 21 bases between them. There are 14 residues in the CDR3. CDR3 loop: CSVAPSIALGGYTF. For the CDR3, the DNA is TGCAGCGTGGCTCCTTCGATTGCTCTTGGTGGCTACACCTTC.

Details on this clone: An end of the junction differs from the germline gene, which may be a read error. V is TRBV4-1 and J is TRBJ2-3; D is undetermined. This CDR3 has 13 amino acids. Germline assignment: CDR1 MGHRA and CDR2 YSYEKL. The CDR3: CASSPKLADTQYF. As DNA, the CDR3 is TGCGCCAGCAGCCCCAAGTTGGCAGATACGCAATATTTT.

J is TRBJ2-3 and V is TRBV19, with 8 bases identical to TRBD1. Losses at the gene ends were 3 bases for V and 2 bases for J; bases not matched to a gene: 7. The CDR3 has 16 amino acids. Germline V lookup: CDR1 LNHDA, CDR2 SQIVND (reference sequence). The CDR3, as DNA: TGTGCCAGTAGTATTGGTGACAGGGGAATCACAGATACGCAGTATTTT. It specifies CASSIGDRGITDTQYF. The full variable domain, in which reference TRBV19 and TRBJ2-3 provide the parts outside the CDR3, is DGGITQSPKYLFRKEGQNVTLSCEQNLNHDAMYWYRQDPGQGLRLIYYSQIVNDFQKGDIAEGYSVSREKKESFPLTVTSAQKNPTAFYLCASSIGDRGITDTQYFGPGTRLTVL.

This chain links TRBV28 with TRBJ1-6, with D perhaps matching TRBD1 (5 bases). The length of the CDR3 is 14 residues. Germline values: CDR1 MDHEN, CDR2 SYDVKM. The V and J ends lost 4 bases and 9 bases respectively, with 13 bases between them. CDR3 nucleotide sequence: TGTGCCAGCAGTTGGGGCCGGGACTTTTCACCCCTCCACTTT. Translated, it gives CASSWGRDFSPLHF. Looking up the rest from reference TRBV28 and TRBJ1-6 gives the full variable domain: DVKVTQSSRYLVKRTGEKVFLECVQDMDHENMFWYRQDPGLGLRLIYFSYDVKMKEKGDIPEGYSVSREKKERFSLILESASTNQTSMYLCASSWGRDFSPLHFGNGTRLTVT.

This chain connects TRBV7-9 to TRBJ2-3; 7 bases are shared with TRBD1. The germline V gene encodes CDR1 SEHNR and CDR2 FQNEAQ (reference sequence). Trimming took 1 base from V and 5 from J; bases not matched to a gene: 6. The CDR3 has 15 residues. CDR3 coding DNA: TGTGCCAGCAGCTTAGGAGGGGGCGATGGAGATACGCAGTATTTT. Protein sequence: CASSLGGGDGDTQYF.

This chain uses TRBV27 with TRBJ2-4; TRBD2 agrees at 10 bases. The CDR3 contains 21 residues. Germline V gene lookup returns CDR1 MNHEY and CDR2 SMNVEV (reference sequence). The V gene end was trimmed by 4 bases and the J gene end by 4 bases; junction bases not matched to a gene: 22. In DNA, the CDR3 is TGTGCCAGCAGTTCCCCTCCTTGGCTATCGGGCGGACTAGCGGAGAAAAACATTCAGTACTTC. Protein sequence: CASSSPPWLSGGLAEKNIQYF.

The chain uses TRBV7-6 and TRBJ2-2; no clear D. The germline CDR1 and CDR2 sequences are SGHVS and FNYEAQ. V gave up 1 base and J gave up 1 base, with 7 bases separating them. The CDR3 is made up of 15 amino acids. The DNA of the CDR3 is TGTGCCAGCAGCTTAGTTGAGATGAACACCGGGGAGCTGTTTTTT. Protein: CASSLVEMNTGELFF.

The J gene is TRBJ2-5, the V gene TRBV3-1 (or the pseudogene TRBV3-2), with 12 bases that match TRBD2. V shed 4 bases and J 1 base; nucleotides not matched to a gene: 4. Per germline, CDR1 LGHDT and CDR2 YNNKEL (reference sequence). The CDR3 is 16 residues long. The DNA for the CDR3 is TGTGCCAGCAGCCCCGGACTAGCGGGGTCCCAAGAGACCCAGTACTTC. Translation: CASSPGLAGSQETQYF.

The CDR3 here is CASSQAGGQVGEQYV. CDR3 nucleotide sequence: TGTGCCAGCAGCCAAGCGGGGGGTCAGGTTGGAGAGCAGTACGTC. V usage is TRBV11-2 and J usage is TRBJ2-7, with 9 bases that match TRBD2. The V and J ends lost 5 bases and 7 bases, in that order; junction bases with no gene match: 12. Germline CDR1 reads SGHAT; CDR2 reads FQNNGV. The CDR3 extends over 15 amino acids.